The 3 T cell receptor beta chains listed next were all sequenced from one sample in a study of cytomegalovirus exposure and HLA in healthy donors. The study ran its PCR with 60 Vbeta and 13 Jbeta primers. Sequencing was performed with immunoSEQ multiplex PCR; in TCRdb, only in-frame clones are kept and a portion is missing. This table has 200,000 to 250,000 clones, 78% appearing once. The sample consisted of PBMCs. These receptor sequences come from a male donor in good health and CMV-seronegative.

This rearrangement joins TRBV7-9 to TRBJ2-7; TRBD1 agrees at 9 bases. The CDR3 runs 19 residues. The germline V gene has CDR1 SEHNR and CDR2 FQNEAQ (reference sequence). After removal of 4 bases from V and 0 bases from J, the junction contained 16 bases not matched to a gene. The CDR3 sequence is CASSSTRTGDRDLSYEQYF. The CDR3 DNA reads TGTGCCAGCAGCTCCACGCGGACAGGGGACCGGGATCTCTCCTACGAGCAGTACTTC.

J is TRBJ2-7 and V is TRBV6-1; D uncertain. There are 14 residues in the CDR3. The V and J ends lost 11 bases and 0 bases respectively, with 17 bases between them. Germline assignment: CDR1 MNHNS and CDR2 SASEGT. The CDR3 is CACATSKSSYEQYF. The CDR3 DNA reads TGTGCCTGCGCTACTTCTAAAAGCTCCTACGAGCAGTACTTC.

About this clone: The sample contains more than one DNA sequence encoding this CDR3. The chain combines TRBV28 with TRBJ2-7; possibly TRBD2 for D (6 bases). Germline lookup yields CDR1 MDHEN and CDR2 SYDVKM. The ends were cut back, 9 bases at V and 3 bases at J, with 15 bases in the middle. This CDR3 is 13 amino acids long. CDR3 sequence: CASSSGAIYEQYF. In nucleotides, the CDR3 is TGTGCCAGTAGCTCGGGAGCGATCTACGAGCAGTACTTC.